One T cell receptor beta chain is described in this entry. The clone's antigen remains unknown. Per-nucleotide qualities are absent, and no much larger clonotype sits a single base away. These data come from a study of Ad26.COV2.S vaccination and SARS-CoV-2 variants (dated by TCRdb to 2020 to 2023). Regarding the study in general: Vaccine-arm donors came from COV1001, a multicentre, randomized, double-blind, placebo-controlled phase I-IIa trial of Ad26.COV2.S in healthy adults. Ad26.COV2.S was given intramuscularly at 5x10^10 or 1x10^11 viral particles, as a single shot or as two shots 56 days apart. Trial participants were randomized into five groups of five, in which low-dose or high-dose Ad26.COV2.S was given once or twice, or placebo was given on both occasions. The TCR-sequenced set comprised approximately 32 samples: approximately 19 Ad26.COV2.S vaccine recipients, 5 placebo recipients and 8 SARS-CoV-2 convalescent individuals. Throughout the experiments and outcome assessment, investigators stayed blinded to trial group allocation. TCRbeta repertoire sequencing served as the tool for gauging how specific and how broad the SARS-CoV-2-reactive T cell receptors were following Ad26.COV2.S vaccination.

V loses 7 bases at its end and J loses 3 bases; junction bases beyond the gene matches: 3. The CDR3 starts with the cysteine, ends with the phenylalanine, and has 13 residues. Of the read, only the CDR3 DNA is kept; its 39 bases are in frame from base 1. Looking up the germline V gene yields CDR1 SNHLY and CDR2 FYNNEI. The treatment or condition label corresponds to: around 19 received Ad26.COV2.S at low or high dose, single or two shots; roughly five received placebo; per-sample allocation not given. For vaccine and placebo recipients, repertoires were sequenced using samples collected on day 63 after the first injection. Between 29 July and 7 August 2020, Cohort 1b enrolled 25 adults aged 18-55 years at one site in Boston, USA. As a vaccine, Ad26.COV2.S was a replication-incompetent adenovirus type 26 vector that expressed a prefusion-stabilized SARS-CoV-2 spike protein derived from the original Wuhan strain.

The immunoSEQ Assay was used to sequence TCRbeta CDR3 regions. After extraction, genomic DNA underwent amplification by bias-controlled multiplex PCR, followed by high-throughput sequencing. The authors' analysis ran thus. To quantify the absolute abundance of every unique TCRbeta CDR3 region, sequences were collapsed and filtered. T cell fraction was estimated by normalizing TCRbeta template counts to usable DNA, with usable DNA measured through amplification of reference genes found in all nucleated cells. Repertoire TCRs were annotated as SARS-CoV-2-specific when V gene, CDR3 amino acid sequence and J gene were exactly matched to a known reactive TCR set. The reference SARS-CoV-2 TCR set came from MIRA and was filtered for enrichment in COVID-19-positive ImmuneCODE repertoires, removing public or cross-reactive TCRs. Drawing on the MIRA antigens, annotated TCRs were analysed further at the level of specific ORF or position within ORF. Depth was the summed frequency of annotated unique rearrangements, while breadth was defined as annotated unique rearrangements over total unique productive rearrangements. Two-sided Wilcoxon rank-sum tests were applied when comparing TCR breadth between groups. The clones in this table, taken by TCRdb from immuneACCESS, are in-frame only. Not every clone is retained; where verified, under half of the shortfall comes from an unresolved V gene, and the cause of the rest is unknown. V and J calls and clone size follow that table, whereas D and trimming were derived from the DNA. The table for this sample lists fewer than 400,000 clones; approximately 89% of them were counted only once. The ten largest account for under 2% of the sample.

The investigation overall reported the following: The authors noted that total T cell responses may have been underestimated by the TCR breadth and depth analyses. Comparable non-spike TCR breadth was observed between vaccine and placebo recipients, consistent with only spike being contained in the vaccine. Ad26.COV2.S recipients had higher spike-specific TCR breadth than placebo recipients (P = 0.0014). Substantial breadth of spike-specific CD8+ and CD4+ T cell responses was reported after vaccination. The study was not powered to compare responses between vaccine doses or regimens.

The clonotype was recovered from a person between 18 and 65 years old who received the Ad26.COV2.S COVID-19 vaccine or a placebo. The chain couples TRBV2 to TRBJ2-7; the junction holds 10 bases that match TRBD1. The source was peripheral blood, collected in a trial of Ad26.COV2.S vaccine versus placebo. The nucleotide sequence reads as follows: TGTGCCAGCACAAGGACAGGGGGCTACGAGCAGTACTTC. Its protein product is CASTRTGGYEQYF.